Shown below are 16 T cell receptor beta chains from a single sample sequenced in a study of post-analysis software for immune sequencing data. The study's findings and limits: Comparison of patients with controls showed a handful of TRBV segments more frequent in patients, TRBV5-6, TRBV5-1 and TRBV20-1 among them.

Which antigens these TCRs recognize remains unknown. Unique-molecular-identifier-tagged TCR beta cDNA libraries were used. MiXCR, run by TCRdb on the PCR reads, gives a single entry per CDR3 protein. The sample includes approximately 350,000 distinct CDR3 sequences, roughly 35% of them seen just once. Material: blood. These receptors were obtained from a girl aged 5 to 17 with multiple sclerosis.

This clonotype showed up just a few times. The chain combines TRBV7-8 with TRBJ2-7; 9 nucleotides align to TRBD1. The CDR3 covers 15 residues. Trimming removed 5 bases from V and 1 base from J; junction bases left unmatched: 6. From germline, CDR1 is SGHVS and CDR2 FQNEAQ. The CDR3 protein is CASSGPGTGSYEQYF. The DNA for the CDR3 is TGTGCCAGCAGCGGTCCAGGGACAGGGTCCTACGAGCAGTACTTC.

The chain recombines TRBV2 with TRBJ2-4; D gene unclear. V was pared by 3 bases and J by 0 bases, with 6 bases between. Germline assignment: CDR1 SNHLY and CDR2 FYNNEI. The CDR3 totals 14 residues. CDR3 loop: CASSDPGAKNIQYF. DNA for the CDR3: TGTGCCAGCAGTGACCCAGGAGCCAAAAACATTCAGTACTTC.

This rearrangement joins TRBV20-1 to TRBJ1-5, with D possibly being TRBD1 (6 bases). CDR1 DFQATT and CDR2 SNEGSKA come from the germline V gene (reference sequence). V gave up 4 bases and J gave up 6 bases, with 19 bases separating them. The CDR3 loop spans 15 amino acids. In nucleotides, the CDR3 is TGCAGTGCTAACTCCCAACAGGGTAGGGGTCAGCCCCAGCATTTT. This codes for CSANSQQGRGQPQHF.

This clonotype was recorded a few times. The chain has TRBV9 and TRBJ2-7, with 7 bases that match TRBD1. Germline V gives CDR1 SGDLS, CDR2 YYNGEE. The V segment lost 4 bases and the J segment 5 bases; nucleotides outside the gene matches: 15. The CDR3 is 16 amino acids. CDR3 protein: CASSPPRQGNLHEQYF. CDR3 DNA: TGTGCCAGCAGCCCCCCCCGACAGGGAAATTTGCACGAGCAGTACTTC. The variable domain in full, completed from reference TRBV9 and TRBJ2-7, reads DSGVTQTPKHLITATGQRVTLRCSPRSGDLSVYWYQQSLDQGLQFLIQYYNGEERAKGNILERFSAQQFPDLHSELNLSSLELGDSALYFCASSPPRQGNLHEQYFGPGTRLTVT.

The J gene is TRBJ2-3, the V gene TRBV12-3 or TRBV12-4, with D unresolved. This CDR3 is built from 14 residues. V lost 3 bases to trimming and J lost 4 bases, with 11 bases between them. The CDR3 protein is CASSFEGPPDTQYF. In DNA, the CDR3 is TGTGCCAGCAGTTTTGAAGGGCCCCCAGATACGCAGTATTTT.

The genes are TRBV7-2 and TRBJ2-3, with D possibly matching TRBD2 (5 bases). The V end was cut by 4 bases, the J end by 2 bases, with 16 bases between. Per the germline V gene, CDR1 is SGHTA and CDR2 is FQGNSA. This CDR3 is built from 16 residues. This chain's CDR3 is CTSSSHGAETTDTQYF. CDR3 bases: TGTACCAGCAGCTCCCATGGAGCGGAGACCACAGATACGCAGTATTTT.

This clonotype has only one observation. V usage is TRBV7-2 and J usage is TRBJ2-5; a possible D gene is TRBD1 (6 bases). The CDR3 runs 15 residues. Germline V CDR1 and CDR2: SGHTA, FQGNSA. V was clipped by 1 base and J by 11 bases, with 20 bases between them. As DNA, the CDR3 is TGTGCCAGCAGCTTAGGACAGGTTTCCTACAATGAGCAGTACTTC. It translates to CASSLGQVSYNEQYF.

V is TRBV7-3 and J is TRBJ1-2; no firm D call. Germline V gene data show CDR1 as SGHTA and CDR2 as FQGTGA. Trimming took off 0 bases at V and 3 bases at J, with 11 bases between the two ends. The CDR3 consists of 15 residues. CDR3 residues: CASSLTGRVDYGYTF. CDR3 DNA: TGTGCCAGCAGCTTAACAGGAAGGGTTGACTATGGCTACACCTTC.

V and J are TRBV12-3 or TRBV12-4 and TRBJ2-1; no firm D call. The CDR3 is 12 amino acids. V shed 3 bases and J shed 8 bases, with 8 bases lying between them. The DNA for the CDR3 is TGTGCCAGCAGTTTTGCCGGACATGAGCAGTTCTTC. Protein: CASSFAGHEQFF.

This clonotype has only a few counts. This sequence joins TRBV29-1 and TRBJ2-7; a possible D gene is TRBD1 (5 bases). The V gene lost 4 bases and the J gene lost 4 bases, with 17 bases spanning the gap. Germline V gene lookup returns CDR1 SQVTM and CDR2 ANQGSEA. There are 14 residues in the CDR3. The CDR3 loop is CSVAGHLGSYEQYF. The CDR3 bases are TGCAGCGTTGCAGGACATCTCGGCAGTTACGAGCAGTACTTC.

This chain uses TRBV15 with TRBJ2-4; D is possibly TRBD2 (6 bases). The CDR3 is 17 amino acids. With 0 bases removed from V and 9 bases from J, the gap between germline ends came to 21 bases. In germline, CDR1 is LNHNV, CDR2 YYDKDF (reference sequence). Here the CDR3 reads CATSRELRGRRSSIQYF. As DNA, the CDR3 is TGTGCCACCAGCAGAGAGCTGCGGGGCCGGAGATCCAGCATTCAGTACTTC. The entire variable domain, with the rest obtained from reference TRBV15 and TRBJ2-4, is as follows: DAMVIQNPRYQVTQFGKPVTLSCSQTLNHNVMYWYQQKSSQAPKLLFHYYDKDFNNEADTPDNFQSRRPNTSFCFLDIRSPGLGDTAMYLCATSRELRGRRSSIQYFGAGTRLSVL.

This clonotype showed up just a few times. V is TRBV20-1 and J is TRBJ2-7; D not certain. V lost 6 bases and J 1 base, leaving 13 bases between the germline ends. The CDR3 length is 13 residues. Germline values: CDR1 DFQATT, CDR2 SNEGSKA (reference sequence). The CDR3 DNA is TGCAGTGCCACGAGGCCGGATTCCTACGAGCAGTACTTC. It is translated as CSATRPDSYEQYF.

This clonotype was seen repeatedly, ten times or more. This chain connects TRBV12-3 or TRBV12-4 to TRBJ2-4; D gene unclear. V was cut by 6 bases and J by 0 bases, with 15 bases left in between. This CDR3 has 16 amino acids. The CDR3 DNA follows: TGTGCCAGCAGCAATCGACGAGACCTAGCCAAAAACATTCAGTACTTC. This translates into CASSNRRDLAKNIQYF.

This rearrangement joins TRBV4-1 to TRBJ1-2; D might be TRBD1 (6 bases). V was cut by 3 bases and J by 4 bases, with 9 bases left in between. Per the germline V gene, CDR1 is MGHRA and CDR2 is YSYEKL. CDR3 length equals 13 residues. CDR3: CASSHQDSYGYTF. In nucleotides, the CDR3 is TGCGCCAGCAGCCATCAGGACAGCTATGGCTACACCTTC.

This clonotype appeared a few times. This chain connects TRBV29-1 to TRBJ1-1; D not resolved. The CDR3 has 13 residues. Germline V gene sequence: CDR1 SQVTM, CDR2 ANQGSEA. V lost 3 bases, J lost 5 bases, and 13 bases lay in between. DNA for the CDR3: TGCAGCGTTGACTTAGGAGGAGGGACTGAAGCTTTCTTT. Protein: CSVDLGGGTEAFF.

This clonotype was counted many times. The chain has TRBV7-2 and TRBJ2-7; TRBD1 matches 10 bases. The CDR3 has 15 amino acids. Germline CDR1 SGHTA, CDR2 FQGNSA. Trimming took 6 bases from V and 0 from J; bases not matched to a gene: 5. The CDR3, as DNA: TGTGCCAGCAGGGCCGGGACAGGGGCCTCCTACGAGCAGTACTTC. Amino acids: CASRAGTGASYEQYF.